These 23 T cell receptor beta chains originate from one sample sequenced in a study of blood T cell repertoires in COVID-19. Method: immunoSEQ multiplex PCR; TCRdb's copy keeps in-frame clones and lacks some. The profile covers about 20,000 clones, with 80% to 95% appearing a single time and 4.1% taken by the ten largest. Sequenced input: peripheral blood. These receptors all come from a woman aged 50 to 60 with active COVID-19.

As DNA, the CDR3 is TGCGCCAGCAGCTTGACAGGGATCCTCGGGGCCAAAAACATTCAGTACTTC. This sequence encodes CASSLTGILGAKNIQYF. This chain uses TRBV5-1 with TRBJ2-4, with D tentatively TRBD1 (6 bases). There are 17 residues in the CDR3. CDR1 and CDR2 from the germline V gene are SGHRS and YFSETQ. Between the trimmed V and J ends, which lost 1 base and 1 base, there was a span of 15 bases.

The CDR3 here is CASSQDREQYF. CDR3 in DNA: TGTGCCAGCAGCCAGGACAGGGAGCAGTACTTC. The gene calls are TRBV28 and TRBJ2-7; TRBD1 matches at 7 bases. The germline V gene encodes CDR1 MDHEN and CDR2 SYDVKM. V was clipped by 6 bases and J by 7 bases; unmatched bases: 3. The CDR3 is made up of 11 amino acids.

The rearrangement joins TRBV28 to TRBJ2-6, with D possibly TRBD2 on 6 matching bases. Trimming shortened V by 8 bases and J by 0 bases, and 20 bases separated the two germline ends. The CDR3 is made up of 18 amino acids. Germline CDR1 is MDHEN and CDR2 is SYDVKM. The CDR3 protein is CASGYPGPGVSGANVLTF. The DNA of the CDR3 is TGTGCCAGCGGCTACCCGGGACCGGGAGTCTCTGGGGCCAACGTCCTGACTTTC.

The chain employs TRBV28 and TRBJ2-7, with 10 bases that match TRBD1. V lost 4 bases to trimming and J lost 6 bases; unmatched junction nucleotides: 9. Germline CDR1 is MDHEN and CDR2 is SYDVKM. The CDR3 is 15 residues long. The DNA for the CDR3 is TGTGCCAGCAGTTACCCGGACAGGGGGGGACGCGAGCAGTACTTC. It codes for CASSYPDRGGREQYF.

CDR3 sequence: CASSRALGSSYEQYF. The DNA for the CDR3 is TGCGCCAGCAGCCGGGCGCTGGGGAGCTCCTACGAGCAGTACTTC. The chain recombines TRBV4-1 with TRBJ2-7; D possibly corresponds to TRBD2 (5 bases). Germline CDR1 is MGHRA and CDR2 is YSYEKL. Deletions cut 4 bases from V and 0 bases from J, with 13 bases between. The CDR3 sequence is 15 residues long.

In this sample, this clone turned up a few times. The chain combines TRBV5-5 with TRBJ2-1; 11 bases agree with TRBD1. The CDR3 runs 15 residues. Germline V gene data show CDR1 as SGHKS and CDR2 as YYEKEE (reference sequence). The ends lost 3 bases at V and 6 bases at J; junction bases unmatched: 5. CDR3 sequence reads: CASSSPGQGVNEQFF. In nucleotides, the CDR3 is TGTGCCAGCAGCTCCCCGGGACAGGGGGTCAATGAGCAGTTCTTC.

This clone was counted only a few times. V and J are TRBV5-5 and TRBJ2-7; D is undetermined. Germline CDR1 is SGHKS and CDR2 is YYEKEE (reference sequence). Trimming removed 2 bases at V and 4 bases at J, with 13 bases between. The CDR3 consists of 14 residues. CDR3 loop: CASSFSSDPYEQYF. In DNA, the CDR3 is TGTGCCAGCAGCTTTTCGAGCGACCCTTACGAGCAGTACTTC.

This clone was detected once. The CDR3 sequence is CASSSDRVRRQFF. The CDR3 nucleotides are TGTGCCAGCAGCTCCGACCGCGTGCGGCGACAGTTCTTC. The chain is built from TRBV7-9 and TRBJ2-1; no firm D call. This CDR3 contains 13 residues. V lost 4 bases, J lost 13 bases, and 17 bases lay in between. Per the germline V gene, CDR1 is SEHNR and CDR2 is FQNEAQ (reference sequence).

V and J are TRBV5-1 and TRBJ1-1; 7 bases are shared with TRBD1. CDR3 length equals 14 residues. The trim removed 2 bases at V and 3 bases at J, leaving 4 bases unmatched. Germline CDR1 is SGHRS and CDR2 is YFSETQ. The CDR3 DNA follows: TGCGCCAGCAGCTTAAGACAGGGTGACACTGAAGCTTTCTTT. This codes for CASSLRQGDTEAFF.

V is TRBV9 and J is TRBJ2-7; the D gene is possibly TRBD1 (5 bases). Germline loops: CDR1 SGDLS, CDR2 YYNGEE. The CDR3 spans 12 residues. V lost 0 bases to trimming and J lost 7 bases, with 8 bases between them. Here the CDR3 reads CASSVETVEQYF. The CDR3, as DNA: TGTGCCAGCAGCGTAGAGACAGTGGAGCAGTACTTC.

The chain recombines TRBV19 with TRBJ2-1; the D is unclear. The germline CDR1 and CDR2 sequences are LNHDA and SQIVND (reference sequence). This CDR3 region has 14 residues. Trimming took off 0 bases at V and 4 bases at J, with 7 bases between the two ends. The CDR3 sequence: CASSIDAQYNEQFF. CDR3 nucleotide sequence: TGTGCCAGTAGTATAGATGCCCAGTACAATGAGCAGTTCTTC.

This clone was recorded only once. This CDR3 is CASTTSSYEQYF. The CDR3 region has the DNA TGCGCCAGCACTACTAGCTCCTACGAGCAGTACTTC. The chain uses TRBV10-2 and TRBJ2-7; D is possibly TRBD2 (5 bases). Germline V gives CDR1 WSHSY, CDR2 SAAADI. V was cut by 7 bases and J by 0 bases, with 7 bases left in between. The CDR3 spans 12 residues.

This clone was seen a single time. The rearrangement joins TRBV12-3 or TRBV12-4 to TRBJ2-1; 7 positions agree with TRBD2. J gave up 7 bases and V 3 bases, and 3 bases lay outside the gene matches. The CDR3 runs 13 residues. The chain's CDR3 is CASSLWGGNEQFF. As DNA, the CDR3 is TGTGCCAGCAGTTTGTGGGGGGGAAATGAGCAGTTCTTC.

The chain is built from TRBV10-3 and TRBJ2-1; maybe TRBD2 (5 bases). The ends were cut back, 11 bases at V and 4 bases at J, with 15 bases in the middle. Germline V gene data show CDR1 as ENHRY and CDR2 as SYGVKD. The length of the CDR3 is 13 residues. CDR3 in amino acids: CAAGESGYNEQFF. The CDR3 region has the DNA TGTGCCGCCGGGGAGAGTGGGTACAATGAGCAGTTCTTC.

The V and J genes are TRBV5-1 and TRBJ1-4, with 10 bases matching TRBD1. After removal of 2 bases from V and 6 bases from J, the junction contained 4 bases not matched to a gene. The CDR3 is 15 residues long. Germline CDR1 reads SGHRS; CDR2 reads YFSETQ. CDR3 region: CASSFEGQGYEKLFF. In nucleotides, the CDR3 is TGCGCCAGCAGCTTTGAGGGACAGGGGTATGAAAAACTGTTTTTT.

This chain joins TRBV19 and TRBJ2-7, with D hard to call. The germline CDR1 and CDR2 sequences are LNHDA and SQIVND (reference sequence). V was shortened by 6 bases and J by 3 bases, with 12 bases between the two germline ends. This CDR3 region has 13 residues. The CDR3 spells CASSPIPHYEQYF. As DNA, the CDR3 is TGTGCCAGTAGCCCCATCCCCCACTACGAGCAGTACTTC.

The rearrangement joins TRBV6-6 to TRBJ1-1; the match to TRBD1 covers 7 bases. V lost 6 bases, J lost 0 bases, and 7 bases stayed unmatched. The length of the CDR3 is 15 residues. Germline lookup yields CDR1 MNHNY and CDR2 SVGAGI (reference sequence). The CDR3 sequence: CASRRPGQMNTEAFF. The CDR3 DNA follows: TGTGCCAGCAGGCGACCGGGACAGATGAACACTGAAGCTTTCTTT.

In its sample, this clone was seen once. The CDR3 loop is CASSLKQGRDTEAFF. The CDR3 nucleotides are TGTGCCAGCAGCTTAAAGCAGGGGAGGGACACTGAAGCTTTCTTT. V gene TRBV7-3 combines with J gene TRBJ1-1; D perhaps matches TRBD1 (6 bases). This CDR3 has 15 amino acids. Germline V gene lookup returns CDR1 SGHTA and CDR2 FQGTGA. Trimming took off 1 base at V and 3 bases at J, with 12 bases between the two ends.

V gene TRBV28 combines with J gene TRBJ2-7; unclear D gene. Germline assignment: CDR1 MDHEN and CDR2 SYDVKM. The CDR3 sequence is 12 residues long. Trimming took off 3 bases at V and 3 bases at J, with 6 bases between the two ends. For the CDR3, the DNA is TGTGCCAGCAGTTTTCAGAACTACGAGCAGTACTTC. Its translation is CASSFQNYEQYF.

The sample holds one count of this clone. The V and J genes are TRBV27 and TRBJ2-7; a weak D match, TRBD1 (5 bases). Trimming took off 4 bases at V and 1 base at J, with 11 bases between the two ends. CDR1 is MNHEY, CDR2 SMNVEV, per germline (reference sequence). The length of the CDR3 is 14 residues. CDR3 coding DNA: TGTGCCAGCAGTTACGGACACTCTTCCTACGAGCAGTACTTC. The encoded protein is CASSYGHSSYEQYF.

This clone was detected once. The chain employs TRBV28 and TRBJ2-7, with TRBD1 as a possible D gene (5 bases). Per the germline V gene, CDR1 is MDHEN and CDR2 is SYDVKM. Trimming took 2 bases from V and 4 from J, leaving 12 bases between them. The CDR3 contains 14 residues. This chain's CDR3 is CASSLVGPVYEQYF. Here the CDR3 DNA reads TGTGCCAGCAGTTTAGTGGGGCCGGTTTACGAGCAGTACTTC.

The chain employs TRBV6-6 and TRBJ1-2; no reliable D call. Germline V gene sequence: CDR1 MNHNY, CDR2 SVGAGI (reference sequence). V lost 4 bases, J lost 5 bases, and 5 bases lay in between. The CDR3 consists of 11 residues. In nucleotides, the CDR3 is TGTGCCAGCAGTTCCCTGTATGGCTACACCTTC. It codes for CASSSLYGYTF.

The chain recombines TRBV5-1 with TRBJ1-1, with 7 bases aligning to TRBD1. The CDR3 runs to 16 residues. Trimming cost V 2 bases and J 10 bases; bases outside gene matches: 17. The germline V gene has CDR1 SGHRS and CDR2 YFSETQ. CDR3 protein: CASSLGDSSSHFGAFF. The CDR3, as DNA: TGCGCCAGCAGCTTAGGGGACAGTTCATCCCACTTCGGAGCTTTCTTT.